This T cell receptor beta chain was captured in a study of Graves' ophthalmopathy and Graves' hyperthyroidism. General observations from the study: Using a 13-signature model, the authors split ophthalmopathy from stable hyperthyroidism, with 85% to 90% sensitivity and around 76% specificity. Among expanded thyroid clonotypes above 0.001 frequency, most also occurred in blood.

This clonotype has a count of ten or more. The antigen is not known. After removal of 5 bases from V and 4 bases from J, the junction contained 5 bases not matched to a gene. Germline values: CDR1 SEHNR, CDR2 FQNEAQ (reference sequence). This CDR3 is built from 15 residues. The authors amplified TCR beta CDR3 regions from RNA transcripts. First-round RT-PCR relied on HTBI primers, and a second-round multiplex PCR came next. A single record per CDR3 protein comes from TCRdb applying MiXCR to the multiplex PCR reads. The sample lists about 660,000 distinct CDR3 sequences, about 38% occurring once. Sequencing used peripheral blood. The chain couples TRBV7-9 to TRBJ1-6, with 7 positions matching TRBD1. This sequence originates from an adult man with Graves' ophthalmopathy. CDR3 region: CASSSQGQYNSPLHF. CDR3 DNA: TGTGCCAGCAGCAGCCAGGGACAGTATAATTCACCCCTCCACTTT.